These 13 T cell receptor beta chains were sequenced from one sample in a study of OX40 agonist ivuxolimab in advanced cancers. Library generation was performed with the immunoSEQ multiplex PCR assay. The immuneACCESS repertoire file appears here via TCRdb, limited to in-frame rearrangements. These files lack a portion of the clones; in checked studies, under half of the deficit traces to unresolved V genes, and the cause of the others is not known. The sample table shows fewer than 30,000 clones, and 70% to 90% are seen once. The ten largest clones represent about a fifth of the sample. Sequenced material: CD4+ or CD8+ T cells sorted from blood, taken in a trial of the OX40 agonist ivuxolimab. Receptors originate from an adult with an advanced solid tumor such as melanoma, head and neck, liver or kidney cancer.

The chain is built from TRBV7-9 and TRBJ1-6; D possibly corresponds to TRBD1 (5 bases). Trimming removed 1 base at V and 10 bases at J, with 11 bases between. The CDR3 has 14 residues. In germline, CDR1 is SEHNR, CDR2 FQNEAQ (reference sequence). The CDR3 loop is CASSLGQGDSPLHF. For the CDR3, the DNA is TGTGCCAGCAGCTTAGGTCAGGGCGACTCACCCCTCCACTTT.

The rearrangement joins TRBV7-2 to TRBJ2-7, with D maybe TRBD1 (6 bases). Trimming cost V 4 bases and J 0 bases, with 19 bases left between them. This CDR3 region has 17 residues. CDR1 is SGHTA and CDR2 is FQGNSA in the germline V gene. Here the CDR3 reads CASSSLGGTQSSYEQYF. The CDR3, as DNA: TGTGCCAGCAGCTCGCTAGGTGGGACACAGAGCTCCTACGAGCAGTACTTC.

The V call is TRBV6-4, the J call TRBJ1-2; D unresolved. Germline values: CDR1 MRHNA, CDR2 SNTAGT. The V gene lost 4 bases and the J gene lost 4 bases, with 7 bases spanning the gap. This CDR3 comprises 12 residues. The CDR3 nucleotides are TGTGCCAGCAGTGCGGGTGGCTATGGCTACACCTTC. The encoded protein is CASSAGGYGYTF.

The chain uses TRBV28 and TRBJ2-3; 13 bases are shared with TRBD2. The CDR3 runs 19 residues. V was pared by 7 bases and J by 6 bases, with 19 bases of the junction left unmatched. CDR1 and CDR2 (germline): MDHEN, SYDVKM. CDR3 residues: CASTYPGLAGIHNRDTQYF. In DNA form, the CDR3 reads TGTGCCAGCACCTACCCGGGACTAGCGGGAATCCACAACAGGGATACGCAGTATTTT.

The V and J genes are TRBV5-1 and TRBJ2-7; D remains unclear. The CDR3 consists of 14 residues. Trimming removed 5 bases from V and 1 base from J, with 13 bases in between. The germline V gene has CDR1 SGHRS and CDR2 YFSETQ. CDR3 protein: CASRAQLGSYEQYF. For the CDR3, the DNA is TGCGCCAGCAGAGCACAGTTGGGTTCCTACGAGCAGTACTTC.

CDR3 sequence reads: CASSRRGAASYNEQFF. Here the CDR3 DNA reads TGTGCCAGTAGCCGACGGGGGGCGGCTTCCTACAATGAGCAGTTCTTC. The rearrangement links TRBV19 to TRBJ2-1; TRBD2 might be the D (7 bases). The CDR3 has 16 amino acids. CDR1 and CDR2 from the germline V gene are LNHDA and SQIVND (reference sequence). The ends were cut back, 6 bases at V and 1 base at J, with 16 bases in the middle.

In nucleotides, the CDR3 is TGTGCCAGCAGTTACGGTAGTCAAGAGCAGTTCTTC. This sequence encodes CASSYGSQEQFF. The chain employs TRBV6-6 and TRBJ2-1; D unresolved. The V gene's germline CDR1 is MNHNY and CDR2 SVGAGI (reference sequence). V was clipped by 2 bases and J by 10 bases, with 9 bases between them. CDR3 length: 12 residues.

CDR3 DNA sequence: TGTGCCAGCAGCTTAGGATACGGTTTTAGCACAGATACGCAGTATTTT. This codes for CASSLGYGFSTDTQYF. This rearrangement joins TRBV7-9 to TRBJ2-3; no reliable D call. CDR3 length: 16 residues. Germline V CDR1 and CDR2: SEHNR, FQNEAQ (reference sequence). V lost 1 base, J lost 0 bases, and 11 bases lay in between.

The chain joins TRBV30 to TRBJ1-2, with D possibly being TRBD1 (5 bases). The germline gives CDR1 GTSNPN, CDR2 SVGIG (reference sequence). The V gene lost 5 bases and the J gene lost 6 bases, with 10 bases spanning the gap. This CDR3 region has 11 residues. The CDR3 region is CAWGGSNGYTF. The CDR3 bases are TGTGCCTGGGGGGGGAGCAATGGCTACACCTTC.

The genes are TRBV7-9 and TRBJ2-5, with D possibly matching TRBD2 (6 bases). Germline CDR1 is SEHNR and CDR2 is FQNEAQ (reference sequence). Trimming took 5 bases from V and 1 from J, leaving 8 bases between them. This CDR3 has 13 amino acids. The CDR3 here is CASSNGGQETQYF. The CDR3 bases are TGTGCCAGCAGCAACGGGGGCCAAGAGACCCAGTACTTC.

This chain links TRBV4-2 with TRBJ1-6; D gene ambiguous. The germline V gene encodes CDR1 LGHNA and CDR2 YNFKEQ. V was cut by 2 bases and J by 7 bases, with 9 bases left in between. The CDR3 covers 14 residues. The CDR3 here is CASSQRTVNSPLHF. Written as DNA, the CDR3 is TGTGCCAGCAGCCAAAGGACGGTGAATTCACCCCTCCACTTT.

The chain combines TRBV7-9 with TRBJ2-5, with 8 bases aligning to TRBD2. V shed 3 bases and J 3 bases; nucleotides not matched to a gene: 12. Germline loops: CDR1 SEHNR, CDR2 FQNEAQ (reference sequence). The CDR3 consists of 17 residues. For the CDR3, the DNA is TGTGCCAGCAGCTTTTCCATCGTAGCGGGATTGGAAGAGACCCAGTACTTC. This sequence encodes CASSFSIVAGLEETQYF.

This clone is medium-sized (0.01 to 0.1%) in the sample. CDR3 loop: CSVADLYGYTF. DNA for the CDR3: TGCAGCGTCGCAGACCTCTATGGCTACACCTTC. The chain uses TRBV29-1 and TRBJ1-2; D gene unclear. Looked up from germline, CDR1 is SQVTM and CDR2 is ANQGSEA. V was clipped by 6 bases and J by 4 bases, with 9 bases between them. This CDR3 region has 11 residues. The entire variable domain, with the rest obtained from reference TRBV29-1 and TRBJ1-2, is as follows: SAVISQKPSRDICQRGTSLTIQCQVDSQVTMMFWYRQQPGQSLTLIATANQGSEATYESGFVIDKFPISRPNLTFSTLTVSNMSPEDSSIYLCSVADLYGYTFGSGTRLTVV.